This T cell receptor beta chain derives from a study of blood T cell repertoires in COVID-19 (dated by TCRdb to the early 2020s). Broadly, across the study: The collaborator samples originated in the United States, Italy and Spain and spanned the acute and convalescent phases of COVID-19. The prospective study material was composed of cDNA or gDNA derived from T cells, B-cell-depleted T cells, or PBMCs. The repertoires were released in a freely available public database meant as a resource for research on the immune response to SARS-CoV-2. Where HLA class I and class II types were available, the types were taken from metadata supplied by the sample provider, not from assay-based typing. Nearly every sample came with metadata listing a de-identified subject ID, COVID-19 status, age in years and sex. Samples were obtained from the ongoing ImmuneRACE study (first 160 participants) and from 1,254 subjects provided by 6 global collaborators. Deeply sampled blood TCRbeta repertoires from subjects exposed to, actively infected with, or recovered from COVID-19 were included in the dataset.

Remarks on this clone: What antigen it recognizes has not been identified. One base away there is no much larger clone; base qualities are not given.

The CDR3 starts with the cysteine, ends with the phenylalanine, and has 16 residues. Just CDR3 DNA is preserved here, 48 bases in frame from base 1. V is shortened by 3 bases, J by 0 bases, and the region joining them spans 12 bases. The germline V gene (reference sequence) gives CDR1 as LNHDA and CDR2 as SQIVND. Study-wide conclusions, independent of this receptor: The quantity of clinical and demographic metadata differed by source and by participant and was supplied without curation.

The immunoSEQ Assay, a bias-controlled multiplex PCR, was used to amplify TCRbeta CDR3 regions from genomic DNA. The authors processed their data as follows. Nucleated cell counts per sample were estimated from amplification of reference gene primers within the assay. To quantify the absolute abundance of each unique TCRbeta CDR3 rearrangement, sequence reads were collapsed and filtered. For each sample, productive Simpson clonality was calculated by taking the square root of Simpson's diversity index across productive rearrangements. TCRdb took this table from immuneACCESS and kept in-frame rearrangements with V and J called. Such tables lack part of the clones; where checked against another copy, unresolved V genes explain under half of the gap, and the rest is unexplained. V and J calls and clone size are as listed in that table; D and trimming were resolved from the DNA. Present in this sample are about 98,000 clones, roughly 82% of which were seen just once. 11% of the sample is held by the ten biggest clonotypes.

Collaborating institutions collected whole blood in K2EDTA tubes following their own protocols. For TCRbeta analysis, collaborators shipped samples as frozen whole blood, isolated PBMCs, or DNA extracted from either of those sample types. The sequenced sample was peripheral blood. The receptor chain draws on TRBV19 and TRBJ1-3, with a weak D call of TRBD1 (6 bases match). The TCR was taken from a man aged 70 or older with active or convalescent COVID-19. Here is the DNA: TGTGCCAGTAGTATGTCGACAGGTAACTCTGGAAACACCATATATTTT. Translated, this is CASSMSTGNSGNTIYF.